The clone carrying this TCR beta chain was counted between two and nine times. This specimen comes from a study of T-cell memory formation after mild COVID-19. Study summary: Clusters were largely donor specific.

TCRdb processed the 5' RACE reads anew with MiXCR; each CDR3 protein has one entry. Of about 350,000 distinct CDR3 sequences detected, approximately 15% appear once; the ten largest clones hold about 20%. From germline, CDR1 is SGHVS and CDR2 FQNEAQ. J gave up 6 bases and V 5 bases, and 4 bases lay outside the gene matches. CDR3 length: 13 residues. Source material: PBMCs or a T cell subset sorted from them (not recorded which). The V and J genes are TRBV7-8 and TRBJ2-7, with 10 bases aligning to TRBD1. This clonotype originated in a man aged 18 to 30 who had mild COVID-19 (a few samples of this study predate the infection). Cell type and time point are not known. The CDR3 nucleotides read TGTGCCAGCAGCCAACGGGACAGGGGCGAGCAGTACTTC. Protein product: CASSQRDRGEQYF.